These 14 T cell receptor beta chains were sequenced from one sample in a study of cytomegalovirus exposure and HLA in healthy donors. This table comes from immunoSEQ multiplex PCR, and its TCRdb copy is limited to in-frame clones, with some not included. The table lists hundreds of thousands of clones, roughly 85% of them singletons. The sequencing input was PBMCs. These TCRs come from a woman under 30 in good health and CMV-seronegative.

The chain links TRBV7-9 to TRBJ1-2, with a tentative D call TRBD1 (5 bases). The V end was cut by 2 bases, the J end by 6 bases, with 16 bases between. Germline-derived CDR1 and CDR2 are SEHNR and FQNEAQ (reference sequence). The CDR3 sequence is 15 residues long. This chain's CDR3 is CASSLKEGLEDGYTF. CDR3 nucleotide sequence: TGTGCCAGCAGCTTAAAGGAGGGGCTAGAGGATGGCTACACCTTC.

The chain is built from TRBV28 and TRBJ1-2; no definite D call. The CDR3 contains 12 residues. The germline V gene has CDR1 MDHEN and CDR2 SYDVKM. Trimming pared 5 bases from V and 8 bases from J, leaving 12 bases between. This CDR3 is CASSPQTPGYTF. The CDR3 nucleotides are TGTGCCAGCAGTCCTCAGACTCCCGGCTACACCTTC.

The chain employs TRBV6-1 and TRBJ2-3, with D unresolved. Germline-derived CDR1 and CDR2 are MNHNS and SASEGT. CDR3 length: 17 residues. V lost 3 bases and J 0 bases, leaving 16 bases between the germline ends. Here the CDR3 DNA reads TGTGCCAGCAGTGACACGGCGACAACCTCTAGCACAGATACGCAGTATTTT. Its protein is CASSDTATTSSTDTQYF.

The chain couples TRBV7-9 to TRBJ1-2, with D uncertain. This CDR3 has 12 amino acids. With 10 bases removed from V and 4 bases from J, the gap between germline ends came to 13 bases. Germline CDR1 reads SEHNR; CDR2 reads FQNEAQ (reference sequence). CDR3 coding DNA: TGTGCCATCTCTCGGACGGTCTATGGCTACACCTTC. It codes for CAISRTVYGYTF.

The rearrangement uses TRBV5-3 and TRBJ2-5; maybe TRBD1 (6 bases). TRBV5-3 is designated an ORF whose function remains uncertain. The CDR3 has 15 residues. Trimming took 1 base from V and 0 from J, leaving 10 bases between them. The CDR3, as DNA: TGTGCCAGAAGCTTGACAGGGACGTACCAAGAGACCCAGTACTTC. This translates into CARSLTGTYQETQYF.

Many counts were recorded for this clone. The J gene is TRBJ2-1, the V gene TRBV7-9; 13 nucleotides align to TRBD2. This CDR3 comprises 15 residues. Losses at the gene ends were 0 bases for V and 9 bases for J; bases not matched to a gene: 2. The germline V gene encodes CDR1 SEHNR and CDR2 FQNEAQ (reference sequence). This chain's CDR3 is CASSLALAGGPEQFF. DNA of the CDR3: TGTGCCAGCAGCTTAGCACTAGCGGGGGGGCCTGAGCAGTTCTTC.

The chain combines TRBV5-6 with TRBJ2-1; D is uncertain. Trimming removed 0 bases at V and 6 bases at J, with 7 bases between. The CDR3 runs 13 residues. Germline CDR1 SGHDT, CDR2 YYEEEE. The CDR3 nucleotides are TGTGCCAGCAGCTTGGTGGCTGGCAATGAGCAGTTCTTC. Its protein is CASSLVAGNEQFF.

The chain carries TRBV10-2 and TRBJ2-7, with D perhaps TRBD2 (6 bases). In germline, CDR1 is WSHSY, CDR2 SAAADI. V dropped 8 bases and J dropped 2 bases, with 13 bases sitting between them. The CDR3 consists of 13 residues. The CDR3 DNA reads TGCGCCAGCCGACGGGACTCCACCTACGAGCAGTACTTC. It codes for CASRRDSTYEQYF.

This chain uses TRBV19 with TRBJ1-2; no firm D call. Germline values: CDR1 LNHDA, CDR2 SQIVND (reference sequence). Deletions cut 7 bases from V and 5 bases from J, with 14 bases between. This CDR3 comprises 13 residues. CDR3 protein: CASTQGPGYGYTF. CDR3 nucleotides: TGTGCCAGTACACAAGGGCCGGGTTATGGCTACACCTTC. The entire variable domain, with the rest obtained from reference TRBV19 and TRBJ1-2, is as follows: DGGITQSPKYLFRKEGQNVTLSCEQNLNHDAMYWYRQDPGQGLRLIYYSQIVNDFQKGDIAEGYSVSREKKESFPLTVTSAQKNPTAFYLCASTQGPGYGYTFGSGTRLTVV.

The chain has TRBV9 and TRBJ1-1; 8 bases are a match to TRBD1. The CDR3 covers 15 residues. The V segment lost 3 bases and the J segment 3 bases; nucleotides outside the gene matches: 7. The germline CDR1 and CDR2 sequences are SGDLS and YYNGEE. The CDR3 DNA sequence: TGTGCCAGCAGCGGCAGGACAGGGTGGGACACTGAAGCTTTCTTT. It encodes CASSGRTGWDTEAFF.

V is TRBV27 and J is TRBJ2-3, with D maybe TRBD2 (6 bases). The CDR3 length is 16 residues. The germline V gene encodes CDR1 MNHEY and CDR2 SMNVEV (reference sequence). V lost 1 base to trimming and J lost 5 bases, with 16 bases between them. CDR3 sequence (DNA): TGTGCCAGCAGTTTATACTTGGGAGGCTTAGGAGATACGCAGTATTTT. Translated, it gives CASSLYLGGLGDTQYF.

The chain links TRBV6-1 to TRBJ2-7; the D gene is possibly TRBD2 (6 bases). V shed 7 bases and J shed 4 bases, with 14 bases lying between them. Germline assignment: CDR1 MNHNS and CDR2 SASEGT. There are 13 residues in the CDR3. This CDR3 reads CASNPGLLYEQYF. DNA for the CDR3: TGTGCCAGCAATCCGGGACTTTTGTACGAGCAGTACTTC.

The CDR3: CASSTLQGHGYTF. The CDR3 coding sequence is TGTGCCAGCAGCACCCTACAGGGTCATGGCTACACCTTC. The chain carries TRBV11-1 and TRBJ1-2; D possibly corresponds to TRBD1 (6 bases). The CDR3 spans 13 residues. Germline V lookup: CDR1 SGHAT, CDR2 FQDESV (reference sequence). The V and J ends lost 5 bases and 6 bases respectively, with 13 bases between them. Variable domain in full (rest from reference TRBV11-1 and TRBJ1-2): EAEVAQSPRYKITEKSQAVAFWCDPISGHATLYWYRQILGQGPELLVQFQDESVVDDSQLPKDRFSAERLKGVDSTLKIQPAELGDSAMYLCASSTLQGHGYTFGSGTRLTVV.

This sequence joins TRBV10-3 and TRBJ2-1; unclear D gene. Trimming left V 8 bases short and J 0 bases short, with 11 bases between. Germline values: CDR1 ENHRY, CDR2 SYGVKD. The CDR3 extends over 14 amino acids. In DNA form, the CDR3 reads TGTGCCATCGGGCAGGAGATCTCCTACAATGAGCAGTTCTTC. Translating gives CAIGQEISYNEQFF.